This T cell receptor (beta chain) stems from a study of blood T cell repertoires in COVID-19. Study information: Collection of acute and convalescent COVID-19 samples took place in the United States, Italy and Spain. The analysed material was cDNA or gDNA that came from T cells, B-cell-depleted T cells, or PBMCs.

Per the germline V gene, CDR1 is LNHDA and CDR2 is SQIVND (reference sequence). The V and J ends lost 5 bases and 4 bases, in that order; junction bases with no gene match: 9. CDR3 length: 16 amino acids. In the authors' methods: Amplified reference gene primers provided the basis for estimating nucleated cell counts. Clones were sequenced by immunoSEQ multiplex PCR, and TCRdb holds only the in-frame ones, with some missing. V, J and clone size are taken as reported in that table, and D and trimming were inferred from the DNA itself. The table lists under 150,000 clones, 75% to 85% of them singletons.

The sequenced sample was peripheral blood. This TCR came from a man at least 80 years old with acute or convalescent COVID-19. V gene TRBV19 combines with J gene TRBJ1-2, with 11 bases identical to TRBD1. The CDR3 nucleotides are TGTGCCAGTAGTGCCCGCTCCGGGACAGGGGGCTATGGCTACACCTTC. Its translation: CASSARSGTGGYGYTF. Using reference TRBV19 and TRBJ1-2 for the parts outside the CDR3, the full variable domain is DGGITQSPKYLFRKEGQNVTLSCEQNLNHDAMYWYRQDPGQGLRLIYYSQIVNDFQKGDIAEGYSVSREKKESFPLTVTSAQKNPTAFYLCASSARSGTGGYGYTFGSGTRLTVV.